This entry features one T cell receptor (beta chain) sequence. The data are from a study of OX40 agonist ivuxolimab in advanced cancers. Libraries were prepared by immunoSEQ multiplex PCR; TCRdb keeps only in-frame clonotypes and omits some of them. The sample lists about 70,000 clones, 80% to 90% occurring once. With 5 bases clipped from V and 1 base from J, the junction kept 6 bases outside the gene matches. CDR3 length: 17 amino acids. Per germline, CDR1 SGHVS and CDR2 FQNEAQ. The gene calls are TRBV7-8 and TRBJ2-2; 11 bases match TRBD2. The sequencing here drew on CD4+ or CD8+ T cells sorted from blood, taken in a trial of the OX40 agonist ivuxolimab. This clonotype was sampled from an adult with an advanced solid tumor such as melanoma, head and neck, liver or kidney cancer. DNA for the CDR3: TGTGCCAGCAGCCCGCTAGCGGGGGGCTTGAACACCGGGGAGCTGTTTTTT. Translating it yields CASSPLAGGLNTGELFF.